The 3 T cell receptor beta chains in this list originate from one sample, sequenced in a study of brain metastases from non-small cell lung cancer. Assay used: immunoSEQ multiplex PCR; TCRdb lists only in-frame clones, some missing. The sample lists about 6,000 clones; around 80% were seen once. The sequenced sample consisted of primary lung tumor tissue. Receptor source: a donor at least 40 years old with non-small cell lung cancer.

The CDR3 sequence is CASSSDFPGSYEQYF. As DNA, the CDR3 is TGTGCCAGCAGCTCGGACTTCCCGGGCTCCTACGAGCAGTACTTC. This chain links TRBV7-2 with TRBJ2-7; D is possibly TRBD2 (5 bases). The CDR3 runs to 15 residues. Looked up from germline, CDR1 is SGHTA and CDR2 is FQGNSA. V lost 4 bases and J lost 0, with 13 bases in between.

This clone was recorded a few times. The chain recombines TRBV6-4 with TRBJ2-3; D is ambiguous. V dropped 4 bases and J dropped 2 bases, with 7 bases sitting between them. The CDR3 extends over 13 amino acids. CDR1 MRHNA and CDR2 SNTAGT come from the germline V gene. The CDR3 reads CASSARNTDTQYF. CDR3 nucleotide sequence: TGTGCCAGCAGTGCCCGGAACACAGATACGCAGTATTTT.

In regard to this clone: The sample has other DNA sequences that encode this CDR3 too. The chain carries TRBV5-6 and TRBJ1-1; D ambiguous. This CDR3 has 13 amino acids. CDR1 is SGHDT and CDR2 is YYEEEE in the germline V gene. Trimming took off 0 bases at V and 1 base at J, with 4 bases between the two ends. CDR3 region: CASSLGRNTEAFF. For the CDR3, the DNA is TGTGCCAGCAGCTTGGGACGGAACACTGAAGCTTTCTTT.